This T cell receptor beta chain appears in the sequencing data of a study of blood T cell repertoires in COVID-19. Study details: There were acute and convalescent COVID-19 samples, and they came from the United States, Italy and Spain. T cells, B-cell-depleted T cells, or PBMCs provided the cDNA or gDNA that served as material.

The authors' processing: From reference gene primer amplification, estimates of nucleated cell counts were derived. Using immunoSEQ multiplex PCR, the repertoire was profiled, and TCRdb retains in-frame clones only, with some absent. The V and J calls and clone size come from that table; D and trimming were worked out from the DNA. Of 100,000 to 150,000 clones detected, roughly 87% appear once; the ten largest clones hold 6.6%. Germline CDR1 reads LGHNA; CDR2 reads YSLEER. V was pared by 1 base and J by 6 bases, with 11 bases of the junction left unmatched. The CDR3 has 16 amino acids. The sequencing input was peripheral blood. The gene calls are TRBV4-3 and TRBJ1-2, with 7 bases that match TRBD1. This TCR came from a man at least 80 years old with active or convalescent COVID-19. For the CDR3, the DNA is TGCGCCAGCAGCCAAGCCCCGGAACAGGGGCCAAATGGCTACACCTTC. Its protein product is CASSQAPEQGPNGYTF.